This T cell receptor (beta chain) came from a study of blood T cell repertoires in COVID-19. About the research overall: Some COVID-19 samples were acute and others convalescent; all came from the United States, Italy and Spain.

After removal of 4 bases from V and 7 bases from J, the junction contained 5 bases not matched to a gene. Germline V CDR1 and CDR2: KGHDR, SFDVKD. CDR3 size: 16 residues. TCRdb's table, derived via immunoSEQ multiplex PCR, lists solely in-frame clones and lacks some. This sample has around 23,000 clones, with around 82% found just once. This TCR derives from a human donor in a cohort sampled during active COVID-19. The V gene is TRBV24-1, the J gene TRBJ1-6, with 11 bases matching TRBD1. Specimen: peripheral blood. The CDR3 sequence: CATSDSGQGVNSPLHF. DNA for the CDR3: TGTGCCACCAGTGACTCGGGACAGGGGGTCAATTCACCCCTCCACTTT.